This TCR beta chain is from a study of beta chain features in type 1 diabetes. Study results and limitations: Possibly, sequencing cDNA over-represented cells that had high TCR expression levels.

Once sorted, every population was more than 95% pure. TCRB transcripts that were expressed got sequenced, as all of the isolated RNA had been reverse transcribed. The method was immunoSEQ multiplex PCR; TCRdb's version includes in-frame clones alone and lacks a portion of them. The sample lists some 400,000 clones, about 15% occurring once. This CDR3 contains 13 residues. Trimming removed 5 bases from V and 8 bases from J; junction bases left unmatched: 5. The germline CDR1 and CDR2 sequences are SGHAT and FQNNGV. On this clone: Its antigen is as yet unknown.

The chain links TRBV11-2 to TRBJ2-1, with 8 bases that match TRBD1. Sample: naive CD4+ T cells from blood. The source is a young woman in good health. CDR3 protein: CASSPDRVDEQFF. The CDR3 nucleotides read TGTGCCAGCAGCCCGGACAGGGTGGATGAGCAGTTCTTC.